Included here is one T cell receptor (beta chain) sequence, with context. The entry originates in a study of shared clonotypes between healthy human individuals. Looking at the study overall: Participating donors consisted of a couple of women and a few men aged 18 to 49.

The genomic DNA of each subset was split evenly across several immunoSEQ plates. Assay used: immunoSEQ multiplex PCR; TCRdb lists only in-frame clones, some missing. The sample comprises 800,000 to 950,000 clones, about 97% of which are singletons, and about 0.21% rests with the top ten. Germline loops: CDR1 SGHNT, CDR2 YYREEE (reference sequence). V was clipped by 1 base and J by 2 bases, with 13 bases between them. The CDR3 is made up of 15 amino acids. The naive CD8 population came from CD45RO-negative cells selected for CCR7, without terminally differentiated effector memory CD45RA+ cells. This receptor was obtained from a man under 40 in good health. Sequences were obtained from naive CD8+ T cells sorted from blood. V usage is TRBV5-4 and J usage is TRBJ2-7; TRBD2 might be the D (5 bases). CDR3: CASSLTGNSPYEQYF. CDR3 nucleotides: TGTGCCAGCAGCTTGACGGGGAATAGTCCCTACGAGCAGTACTTC.